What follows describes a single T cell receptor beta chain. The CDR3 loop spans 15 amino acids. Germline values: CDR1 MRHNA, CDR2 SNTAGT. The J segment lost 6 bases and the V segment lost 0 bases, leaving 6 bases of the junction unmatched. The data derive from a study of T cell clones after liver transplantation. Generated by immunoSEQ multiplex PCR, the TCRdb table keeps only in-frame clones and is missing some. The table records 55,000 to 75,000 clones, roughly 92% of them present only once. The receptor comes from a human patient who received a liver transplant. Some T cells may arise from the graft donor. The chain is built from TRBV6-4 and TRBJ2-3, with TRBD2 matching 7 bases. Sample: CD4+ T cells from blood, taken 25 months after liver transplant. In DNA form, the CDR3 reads TGTGCCAGCAGTGACTCAGGCGGGAGCAGCGATACGCAGTATTTT. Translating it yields CASSDSGGSSDTQYF.